The 21 T cell receptor beta chains below all came from one sample that was sequenced in a study of blood T cell repertoires in COVID-19. The protocol was immunoSEQ multiplex PCR, while the TCRdb copy is restricted to in-frame clones and leaves out a portion. This table holds 90,000 to 120,000 clones, 84% found once. What was sequenced was peripheral blood. Every receptor here comes from a human donor in a cohort sampled during active COVID-19.

As DNA, the CDR3 is TGCAGCGCCCGACAGGGCGCGGAAAAACTGTTTTTT. Residues: CSARQGAEKLFF. The chain has TRBV29-1 and TRBJ1-4, with 7 positions matching TRBD1. Germline CDR1 and CDR2: SQVTM and ANQGSEA. This CDR3 region has 12 residues. V gave up 7 bases and J gave up 8 bases; unmatched junction bases: 7.

This clone was seen more than once but under ten times. This chain connects TRBV6-5 to TRBJ1-1, with unresolved D. V was pared by 8 bases and J by 1 base, with 14 bases between. Germline loops: CDR1 MNHEY, CDR2 SVGAGI. CDR3 length: 14 amino acids. The CDR3 reads CASGRIHQNTEAFF. The CDR3 region has the DNA TGTGCCAGCGGCCGAATCCACCAGAACACTGAAGCTTTCTTT.

The genes are TRBV11-3 and TRBJ1-5, with D possibly matching TRBD1 (5 bases). The CDR3 loop spans 20 amino acids. Trimming removed 0 bases at V and 0 bases at J, with 21 bases between. Germline V gene lookup returns CDR1 SGHNT and CDR2 YENEEA. The CDR3 DNA follows: TGTGCCAGCAGCTTAGAATTATCGGTTGAGCGGGGGTATAGCAATCAGCCCCAGCATTTT. It is translated as CASSLELSVERGYSNQPQHF.

This chain connects TRBV28 to TRBJ2-1; 9 positions match TRBD2. Germline lookup yields CDR1 MDHEN and CDR2 SYDVKM. This CDR3 is built from 13 residues. CDR3 bases: TGTGCGGGTAGCGGGAGTCTCATTAATGAGCAGTTCTTC. Protein sequence: CAGSGSLINEQFF. The full variable domain, with the rest looked up from reference TRBV28 and TRBJ2-1, is DVKVTQSSRYLVKRTGEKVFLECVQDMDHENMFWYRQDPGLGLRLIYFSYDVKMKEKGDIPEGYSVSREKKERFSLILESASTNQTSMYLCAGSGSLINEQFFGPGTRLTVL.

The chain carries TRBV5-6 and TRBJ2-5, with a possible D match to TRBD2 (6 bases). V lost 3 bases, J lost 3 bases, and 12 bases lay in between. Germline V CDR1 and CDR2: SGHDT, YYEEEE. The CDR3 runs 14 residues. CDR3 in DNA: TGTGCCAGCAGCTCCGGGAGCAGCAAAGAGACCCAGTACTTC. Its protein product is CASSSGSSKETQYF.

This clone was seen only once. This chain uses TRBV10-2 with TRBJ2-3, with 13 bases matching TRBD2. In germline, CDR1 is WSHSY, CDR2 SAAADI. Trimming at V came to 6 bases and at J to 2 bases, leaving 5 bases not matched to a gene. The CDR3 loop spans 16 amino acids. The CDR3 spells CASSIGLAGDTDTQYF. The CDR3, as DNA: TGCGCCAGCAGCATCGGACTAGCGGGGGACACAGATACGCAGTATTTT.

This chain links TRBV5-3 with TRBJ2-7; 13 bases match TRBD2. TRBV5-3 is an ORF; its function is uncertain. J gave up 6 bases and V 10 bases, and 13 bases lay outside the gene matches. The CDR3 length is 15 residues. The CDR3 loop is CALITGLAGSLEQYV. For the CDR3, the DNA is TGTGCCCTCATAACGGGACTAGCGGGAAGTCTCGAGCAGTACGTC.

The rearrangement joins TRBV5-1 to TRBJ1-2; 8 bases line up with TRBD1. CDR1 is SGHRS, CDR2 YFSETQ, per germline. Trimming removed 4 bases from V and 8 bases from J; junction bases left unmatched: 16. The CDR3 is made up of 16 amino acids. DNA of the CDR3: TGCGCCAGCAGCAACGGACAGGGATTCGCTGCTGGCGGCTACACCTTC. This codes for CASSNGQGFAAGGYTF.

The rearrangement uses TRBV11-2 and TRBJ1-2, with unresolved D. Germline-derived CDR1 and CDR2 are SGHAT and FQNNGV. CDR3 length: 13 amino acids. V was cut by 0 bases and J by 2 bases, with 4 bases left in between. DNA of the CDR3: TGTGCCAGCAGCTTAGACCCAAACTATGGCTACACCTTC. It codes for CASSLDPNYGYTF.

This rearrangement joins TRBV7-2 to TRBJ2-3; no definite D call. This CDR3 has 11 amino acids. Per the germline V gene, CDR1 is SGHTA and CDR2 is FQGNSA. V was cut by 4 bases and J by 9 bases, with 8 bases left in between. In DNA, the CDR3 is TGTGCCAGCAGCTCCGAGCGAACGCAGTATTTT. It translates to CASSSERTQYF.

This sequence joins TRBV2 and TRBJ2-3; TRBD1 aligns across 12 bases. Unmatched junction bases numbered 9, after V lost 0 bases and J lost 2 bases. Per the germline V gene, CDR1 is SNHLY and CDR2 is FYNNEI. The CDR3 totals 19 residues. Written as DNA, the CDR3 is TGTGCCAGCAGTGAAGCGCCCGGGACAGGGGGCTGGGTCACAGATACGCAGTATTTT. Translating gives CASSEAPGTGGWVTDTQYF.

V and J are TRBV19 and TRBJ1-1, with a tentative D call TRBD1 (6 bases). Germline CDR1 and CDR2: LNHDA and SQIVND (reference sequence). The ends were cut back, 8 bases at V and 5 bases at J, with 21 bases in the middle. The CDR3 is made up of 15 amino acids. CDR3 amino acids: CASQSLSRGWTEAFF. Here the CDR3 DNA reads TGTGCCAGTCAAAGCCTATCCAGGGGTTGGACTGAAGCTTTCTTT.

CDR3: CAWSPQGGYGYTF. CDR3 nucleotides: TGTGCCTGGAGTCCTCAGGGTGGGTATGGCTACACCTTC. The chain uses TRBV30 and TRBJ1-2; D may be TRBD1 (5 bases). Germline CDR1 is GTSNPN and CDR2 is SVGIG (reference sequence). The CDR3 covers 13 residues. Deletions cut 2 bases from V and 5 bases from J, with 12 bases between. Drawing the rest from reference TRBV30 and TRBJ1-2, the complete variable domain is SQTIHQWPATLVQPVGSPLSLECTVEGTSNPNLYWYRQAAGRGLQLLFYSVGIGQISSEVPQNLSASRPQDRQFILSSKKLLLSDSGFYLCAWSPQGGYGYTFGSGTRLTVV.

The J gene is TRBJ2-1, the V gene TRBV11-2, with 14 bases lining up with TRBD2. V lost 4 bases and J lost 7; bases outside the gene matches: 12. Germline V gene lookup returns CDR1 SGHAT and CDR2 FQNNGV. CDR3 length: 18 amino acids. The CDR3: CASSSGTSGGPLMNEQFF. CDR3 sequence (DNA): TGTGCCAGCAGCTCCGGGACTAGCGGGGGACCTTTAATGAATGAGCAGTTCTTC.

The genes are TRBV28 and TRBJ2-1; D ambiguous. This CDR3 is built from 15 residues. Germline CDR1 is MDHEN and CDR2 is SYDVKM. Trimming took 3 bases from V and 2 from J, leaving 11 bases between them. CDR3 sequence: CASSFEQITYNEQFF. The CDR3 DNA follows: TGTGCCAGCAGTTTCGAACAGATAACCTACAATGAGCAGTTCTTC.

The V call is TRBV9, the J call TRBJ2-5, with TRBD2 matching over 15 bases. The germline V gene encodes CDR1 SGDLS and CDR2 YYNGEE. Trimming at V came to 4 bases and at J to 5 bases, leaving 6 bases not matched to a gene. The CDR3 runs 16 residues. Here the CDR3 DNA reads TGTGCCAGCAGCAAAGGACTAGCGGGAGGGAGGGAGACCCAGTACTTC. Protein: CASSKGLAGGRETQYF. Drawing the rest from reference TRBV9 and TRBJ2-5, the complete variable domain is DSGVTQTPKHLITATGQRVTLRCSPRSGDLSVYWYQQSLDQGLQFLIQYYNGEERAKGNILERFSAQQFPDLHSELNLSSLELGDSALYFCASSKGLAGGRETQYFGPGTRLLVL.

The chain recombines TRBV12-3 or TRBV12-4 with TRBJ2-1; D is uncertain. This CDR3 is 12 amino acids long. V gave up 5 bases and J gave up 7 bases, with 9 bases separating them. DNA of the CDR3: TGTGCCAGCAGTCTATCATGGAATGAGCAGTTCTTC. Amino acids: CASSLSWNEQFF.

This chain uses TRBV5-1 with TRBJ2-6, with TRBD2 as a possible D gene (6 bases). The length of the CDR3 is 18 residues. Germline V CDR1 and CDR2: SGHRS, YFSETQ. V was pared by 0 bases and J by 3 bases, with 16 bases between. The CDR3 spells CASSLAEGGTLGANVLTF. The CDR3 DNA reads TGCGCCAGCAGCTTGGCCGAAGGCGGGACTCTTGGGGCCAACGTCCTGACTTTC.

This clone has only a few counts. V gene TRBV7-2 combines with J gene TRBJ2-7; D might be TRBD2 (7 bases). The CDR3 length is 17 residues. V lost 5 bases, J lost 3 bases, and 23 bases lay in between. The germline V gene has CDR1 SGHTA and CDR2 FQGNSA. In DNA, the CDR3 is TGTGCCAGCAGCCCCGGGGGAGGGGGATTGGGAATCTACGAGCAGTACTTC. Protein sequence: CASSPGGGGLGIYEQYF.

V and J are TRBV29-1 and TRBJ1-3, with TRBD1 matching 8 bases. V lost 7 bases and J lost 0; bases outside the gene matches: 8. Germline loops: CDR1 SQVTM, CDR2 ANQGSEA. The CDR3 totals 15 residues. Here the CDR3 DNA reads TGCAGCGCTACGACAGGGGACCACTCTGGAAACACCATATATTTT. Protein sequence: CSATTGDHSGNTIYF.

CDR3 in amino acids: CASSSTYEQYV. The DNA of the CDR3 is TGTGCCAGCAGTTCAACCTACGAGCAGTACGTC. This chain uses TRBV28 with TRBJ2-7; D gene unclear. Trimming cost V 4 bases and J 2 bases, with 3 bases left between them. This CDR3 contains 11 residues. Germline assignment: CDR1 MDHEN and CDR2 SYDVKM.